In its sample, the clone carrying this T cell receptor (beta chain) was seen once. The protocol was immunoSEQ multiplex PCR, while the TCRdb copy is restricted to in-frame clones and leaves out a portion. The data hold about 370,000 clones, with roughly nine tenths observed a single time. Self-reported history from a screening survey and questionnaire set each donor's cohort. Among Cohort 3 donors, those recovered had two negative PCRs, clearance, or symptom resolution. V lost 7 bases, J lost 3 bases, and 6 bases stayed unmatched. Germline CDR1 is SQVTM and CDR2 is ANQGSEA. This CDR3 contains 12 residues. The data are from a study of blood T cell repertoires in COVID-19.

Sample: PBMCs or T cells enriched from blood (not recorded which). This rearrangement joins TRBV29-1 to TRBJ2-7; 7 positions match TRBD1. This TCR was recovered from a man between 18 and 35 years old who had recovered from COVID-19. CDR3 sequence: CSANRGNYEQYF. For the CDR3, the DNA is TGCAGCGCCAACAGGGGTAACTACGAGCAGTACTTC.